This T cell receptor beta chain was identified in a study of post-analysis software for immune sequencing data. Findings and limits, study-wide: The five TRBV segments detected at higher frequency in patients than in controls included TRBV5-6, TRBV5-1 and TRBV20-1.

As to this clonotype: Antigen unknown.

V was clipped by 3 bases and J by 2 bases, with 14 bases between them. The length of the CDR3 is 15 residues. The germline CDR1 and CDR2 sequences are MGHRA and YSYEKL. TCR beta libraries were prepared from cDNA with unique molecular identifiers. MiXCR, applied by TCRdb to the PCR reads, yields one record per CDR3 protein. The sample lists about 160,000 distinct CDR3 sequences; roughly 35% were seen once. The TCR was taken from a girl between 5 and 17 years old with multiple sclerosis. The sequencing used blood, collected after autologous hematopoietic stem cell transplantation. The rearrangement links TRBV4-1 to TRBJ2-7; tentatively, D is TRBD1 (6 bases). Here the CDR3 reads CASSHYEGTTYEQYF. The CDR3 coding sequence is TGCGCCAGCAGCCATTATGAAGGGACAACCTACGAGCAGTACTTC.